This T cell receptor (beta chain) is drawn from a study of identical twins' blood T cells. Study-level points and caveats: Twins shared about as many clonotypes as their cloneset sizes predicted.

Donors were six healthy women in three monozygous twin pairs. The sample holds one count of this clonotype. Its antigen is undetermined. V was shortened by 6 bases and J by 0 bases, with 14 bases between the two germline ends. The CDR3 sequence is 15 residues long. CDR1 and CDR2 from the germline V gene are SGHTA and FQGNSA. Both ends of each TCR cDNA library bore sample-specific barcodes. Original handling: Per-library CDR3 reads ranged about 2 to 3.6 million; clonotypes, ~85,000 to ~500,000. MiXCR, run by TCRdb on the 5' RACE reads, gives a single entry per CDR3 protein. These V and J calls derive from TCRdb rather than the authors' analysis. The profile shows about 370,000 distinct CDR3 sequences, under 30% of them singletons.

Sequences were obtained from PBMCs. The TCR sequence derives from a woman between 18 and 50 years old in good health. The chain has TRBV7-2 and TRBJ1-1, with a possible D match to TRBD1 (6 bases). Here the CDR3 reads CASRHRQAMNTEAFF. CDR3 nucleotides: TGTGCCAGCAGACATCGACAGGCCATGAACACTGAAGCTTTCTTT.